This TCR beta chain was captured by sequencing in a study of beta chain features in type 1 diabetes. Study at large: Sorted cells examined across all samples numbered around 99,000,000.

Study results and limitations: Significant though moderate, a shortening of TCRB CDR3s appeared in all four CD4+ subsets of Type 1 diabetes patients.

The sequenced template was cDNA made from the entire isolated RNA. The method was immunoSEQ multiplex PCR; TCRdb's version includes in-frame clones alone and lacks a portion of them. The sample holds over 200,000 clones; 9.5% to 13% are singletons and the top ten take around 0.018%. Comments on this clone: Its antigen is not identified.

V shed 5 bases and J shed 4 bases, with 11 bases lying between them. The CDR3 totals 13 residues. The germline CDR1 and CDR2 sequences are SEHNR and FQNEAQ (reference sequence). This TCR was recovered from a man under 40 with type 1 diabetes. This chain uses TRBV7-9 with TRBJ1-1, with a possible D match to TRBD1 (5 bases). The sample taken for sequencing was naive CD4+ T cells from blood. CDR3 sequence (DNA): TGTGCCAGCAGCCTAGGGGCAGCCACTGAAGCTTTCTTT. Translated, it gives CASSLGAATEAFF.